This T cell receptor beta chain comes out of a study of identical twins. The study's findings and limits: Beta clonotypes that were abundant in cord blood contained fewer insertions, a pattern absent from memory repertoires. Possibly, invariant MAIT and iNKT cells partly confounded zero-insertion analyses.

As regards this clonotype: Antigen: not known.

The CDR3 length is 13 residues. Per germline, CDR1 SGDLS and CDR2 YYNGEE. Trimming cost V 4 bases and J 0 bases, with 5 bases left between them. Template switching, a step in the protocol, added a universal primer site, and cDNA carried unique molecular identifiers. TCRdb fed the 5' RACE reads into MiXCR, producing one record per CDR3 protein. The table records approximately 240,000 distinct CDR3 sequences, about 14% of them present only once. The sequence was collected from a woman in her late teens or twenties in good health. Material for sequencing was memory (CD45RO+) T cells sorted from blood. The chain links TRBV9 to TRBJ2-1; the D is unclear. CDR3 coding DNA: TGTGCCAGCAGCTCTGTCTCCTACAATGAGCAGTTCTTC. It is translated as CASSSVSYNEQFF.